This TCR beta chain was identified in a study of beta chain features in type 1 diabetes. A note on this clone: The antigen is unknown.

V dropped 4 bases and J dropped 0 bases, with 5 bases sitting between them. The CDR3 has 13 amino acids. In germline, CDR1 is SGDLS, CDR2 YYNGEE. TCRB transcripts that were expressed got sequenced, as all of the isolated RNA had been reverse transcribed. Profiling relied on immunoSEQ multiplex PCR, and the TCRdb table lists in-frame clones only, not all of them. The sample contains about 250,000 clones, 13% to 15% of which appear only once. Regarding the study as a whole: Patients' naive, central memory and Treg TCRB repertoires seemed closer to one another than those of healthy donors. The VDJ junctions of type 1 diabetes patients carried fewer insertions and more deletions. The influence of HLA type on TCRB rearrangement stayed undetermined.

The chain recombines TRBV9 with TRBJ1-3; D gene uncertain. Material for sequencing was naive CD4+ T cells from blood. This sequence was found in a woman between 35 and 50 years old in good health. CDR3 sequence (DNA): TGTGCCAGCAGCCCAAACTCTGGAAACACCATATATTTT. It is translated as CASSPNSGNTIYF. The full variable domain, rest sourced from reference TRBV9 and TRBJ1-3, is DSGVTQTPKHLITATGQRVTLRCSPRSGDLSVYWYQQSLDQGLQFLIQYYNGEERAKGNILERFSAQQFPDLHSELNLSSLELGDSALYFCASSPNSGNTIYFGEGSWLTVV.